What follows are 19 T cell receptor beta chains derived from one specimen sequenced in a study of shared clonotypes between healthy human individuals. Method: immunoSEQ multiplex PCR; TCRdb's copy keeps in-frame clones and lacks some. The profile shows roughly 76,000 clones, 60% to 65% of them singletons. The sequencing input was memory CD8+ T cells sorted from blood. The subset denotes: CD45RO+ cells pooled with CCR7-negative TemRA cells. These receptors all come from a man aged 30 to 45 in good health.

V is TRBV5-8 and J is TRBJ2-1, with 8 bases lining up with TRBD2. Germline values: CDR1 SGHTS, CDR2 YDEGEE. The CDR3 runs to 15 residues. The V gene end was trimmed by 0 bases and the J gene end by 4 bases; junction bases not matched to a gene: 3. For the CDR3, the DNA is TGTGCCAGCAGCTTGGATAGCGGGGTTTACAATGAGCAGTTCTTC. As protein: CASSLDSGVYNEQFF.

The J gene is TRBJ2-1, the V gene TRBV27; D call uncertain. Germline V gene data show CDR1 as MNHEY and CDR2 as SMNVEV (reference sequence). Trimming took 8 bases from V and 3 from J, leaving 11 bases between them. The CDR3 consists of 13 residues. CDR3 amino acids: CASGRFIYNEQFF. The DNA for the CDR3 is TGTGCCAGCGGGCGTTTTATCTACAATGAGCAGTTCTTC.

This clone was detected a few times. The J gene is TRBJ2-2, the V gene TRBV30; D possibly corresponds to TRBD1 (6 bases). This CDR3 comprises 13 residues. CDR1 and CDR2 (germline): GTSNPN, SVGIG (reference sequence). V lost 5 bases and J lost 5, with 12 bases in between. CDR3: CAWGGQGTGELFF. The CDR3 nucleotides are TGTGCCTGGGGTGGGCAGGGGACCGGGGAGCTGTTTTTT.

The genes are TRBV15 and TRBJ2-3, with 11 bases lining up with TRBD2. The germline CDR1 and CDR2 sequences are LNHNV and YYDKDF (reference sequence). Unmatched junction bases numbered 8, after V lost 3 bases and J lost 0 bases. This CDR3 contains 18 residues. CDR3 protein: CATSRYSGRALSTDTQYF. The CDR3 DNA reads as TGTGCCACCAGCAGGTATAGCGGGAGGGCCCTGAGCACAGATACGCAGTATTTT.

This clone rates as medium-sized. V usage is TRBV6-5 and J usage is TRBJ2-7; D gene ambiguous. There are 14 residues in the CDR3. Deletions cut 6 bases from V and 5 bases from J, with 17 bases between. The V gene's germline CDR1 is MNHEY and CDR2 SVGAGI. The CDR3 nucleotides read TGTGCCAGCAGCCCCCTCGGACGGAACAACGAGCAGTACTTC. Amino acids: CASSPLGRNNEQYF.

This rearrangement joins TRBV9 to TRBJ2-2; D uncertain. The CDR3 covers 16 residues. From germline, CDR1 is SGDLS and CDR2 YYNGEE. V gave up 1 base and J gave up 2 bases, with 12 bases separating them. CDR3 protein: CASSVSPQLNTGELFF. The DNA for the CDR3 is TGTGCCAGCAGCGTAAGCCCCCAGCTAAACACCGGGGAGCTGTTTTTT.

The gene calls are TRBV6-1 and TRBJ2-6, with D unresolved. The CDR3 spans 15 residues. Trimming removed 4 bases at V and 0 bases at J, with 7 bases between. CDR1 MNHNS and CDR2 SASEGT come from the germline V gene. The CDR3 nucleotides are TGTGCCAGCAGTGGTCTAGACTCTGGGGCCAACGTCCTGACTTTC. Its translation is CASSGLDSGANVLTF.

The chain combines TRBV9 with TRBJ2-7; 8 bases map to TRBD1. The germline V gene has CDR1 SGDLS and CDR2 YYNGEE. The V gene end was trimmed by 4 bases and the J gene end by 2 bases; junction bases not matched to a gene: 8. The CDR3 has 15 amino acids. The CDR3 sequence is CASSPRQGRPYEQYF. The CDR3 DNA is TGTGCCAGCAGCCCTCGACAGGGGCGTCCCTACGAGCAGTACTTC.

This clone was seen many times. The chain uses TRBV10-1 and TRBJ1-1; D remains unclear. The CDR3 is made up of 13 amino acids. V was cut by 0 bases and J by 1 base, with 3 bases left in between. CDR1 and CDR2 from the germline V gene are WNHNN and SYGVQD (reference sequence). CDR3 sequence reads: CASSESSNTEAFF. CDR3 coding DNA: TGCGCCAGCAGTGAGTCGTCGAACACTGAAGCTTTCTTT.

The chain couples TRBV7-9 to TRBJ2-1; perhaps TRBD2 as D (6 bases). The CDR3 has 16 amino acids. V was shortened by 4 bases and J by 0 bases, with 13 bases between the two germline ends. Per the germline V gene, CDR1 is SEHNR and CDR2 is FQNEAQ (reference sequence). This chain's CDR3 is CASSSVRGSSYNEQFF. Here the CDR3 DNA reads TGTGCCAGCAGCTCCGTCCGGGGGAGCTCCTACAATGAGCAGTTCTTC.

The genes are TRBV10-2 and TRBJ2-7; D may be TRBD2 (5 bases). Trimming stripped 4 bases from V and 2 bases from J, with 9 bases between. Germline loops: CDR1 WSHSY, CDR2 SAAADI. The CDR3 is 13 amino acids. The CDR3 spells CASSALAAYEQYF. The CDR3 DNA reads as TGCGCCAGCAGTGCCCTAGCAGCCTACGAGCAGTACTTC.

The chain employs TRBV4-1 and TRBJ1-1; 8 nucleotides line up with TRBD1. This CDR3 comprises 15 residues. Trimming cost V 1 base and J 3 bases; bases outside gene matches: 4. The V gene's germline CDR1 is MGHRA and CDR2 YSYEKL. Here the CDR3 reads CASSQVDRGYTEAFF. Here the CDR3 DNA reads TGCGCCAGCAGCCAAGTCGACAGGGGATACACTGAAGCTTTCTTT.

The chain combines TRBV5-6 with TRBJ2-7; 8 nucleotides line up with TRBD1. CDR3 size: 14 residues. V shed 3 bases, J shed 5 bases, and the junction held 7 bases outside the gene matches. Germline V lookup: CDR1 SGHDT, CDR2 YYEEEE. The CDR3 DNA sequence: TGTGCCAGCAGCTCCGGGACAGGTTTCGACGAGCAGTACTTC. Translation: CASSSGTGFDEQYF.

The chain joins TRBV7-9 to TRBJ2-6, with 8 positions matching TRBD1. Germline loops: CDR1 SEHNR, CDR2 FQNEAQ (reference sequence). The CDR3 has 17 amino acids. The V gene end was trimmed by 5 bases and the J gene end by 0 bases; junction bases not matched to a gene: 6. The CDR3 region has the DNA TGTGCCAGCAGCCTGGGGACAGGTGGCTCTGGGGCCAACGTCCTGACTTTC. Translating it yields CASSLGTGGSGANVLTF.

This clone appeared a few times. CDR3 region: CAISESLAVSSYNEQFF. The CDR3 coding sequence is TGTGCCATCAGTGAATCGCTAGCAGTAAGCTCCTACAATGAGCAGTTCTTC. The rearrangement uses TRBV10-3 and TRBJ2-1, with TRBD2 as a possible D gene (5 bases). This CDR3 is 17 amino acids long. Trimming shortened V by 3 bases and J by 0 bases, and 15 bases separated the two germline ends. Per the germline V gene, CDR1 is ENHRY and CDR2 is SYGVKD.

The chain joins TRBV11-1 to TRBJ2-1; D is unclear. Trimming took 5 bases from V and 5 from J, leaving 10 bases between them. Germline V gives CDR1 SGHAT, CDR2 FQDESV (reference sequence). The CDR3 length is 13 residues. CDR3 protein: CASSREADNEQFF. As DNA, the CDR3 is TGTGCCAGCAGCAGAGAGGCGGACAATGAGCAGTTCTTC. The whole variable domain, remainder taken from reference TRBV11-1 and TRBJ2-1, is EAEVAQSPRYKITEKSQAVAFWCDPISGHATLYWYRQILGQGPELLVQFQDESVVDDSQLPKDRFSAERLKGVDSTLKIQPAELGDSAMYLCASSREADNEQFFGPGTRLTVL.

This clone was recorded a few times. The J gene is TRBJ2-1, the V gene TRBV28; 9 bases are a match to TRBD2. After removal of 5 bases from V and 4 bases from J, the junction contained 6 bases not matched to a gene. Germline lookup yields CDR1 MDHEN and CDR2 SYDVKM. This CDR3 is built from 15 residues. The CDR3 coding sequence is TGTGCCAGCAGTGGGGGACTAGCCCATTACAATGAGCAGTTCTTC. Translating it yields CASSGGLAHYNEQFF.

This clone was picked up many times. This may be a read error, as it is one base from a much larger clone. Other DNA sequences from this sample encode an identical CDR3 as well. The chain recombines TRBV11-1 with TRBJ1-1; D gene unclear. The length of the CDR3 is 13 residues. The V gene's germline CDR1 is SGHAT and CDR2 FQDESV (reference sequence). CDR3 residues: CASSPQRNTEAFF. The CDR3 bases are TGCGCCAGCAGCCCCCAACGGAACACTGAAGCTTTCTTT.

The genes are TRBV30 and TRBJ1-5; 8 nucleotides agree with TRBD1. The V and J ends lost 3 bases and 5 bases, in that order; junction bases with no gene match: 3. Germline V gene data show CDR1 as GTSNPN and CDR2 as SVGIG (reference sequence). This CDR3 spans 13 amino acids. The CDR3 spells CAWSDRGHQPQHF. The CDR3 bases are TGTGCCTGGAGCGACAGGGGTCATCAGCCCCAGCATTTT.